The text below deals with one TCR beta chain. Its antigen is currently unknown. A much larger clone sits a single nucleotide away, making a read error possible. Germline CDR1 is LGHNA and CDR2 is YSLEER. This CDR3 is built from 14 residues. The data stem from a study of T-cell reconstitution after alpha-beta-depleted transplantation in children. Study-wide findings and caveats: A year had passed since transplant, and T-cell counts and diversity by then came mostly from newly produced T cells. The origin of high day-60 TCRbeta diversity in some patients lay in surviving recipient T cells and thymic progenitors. Expanded graft clones numbering several hundred reportedly gave rise to alpha-beta T cells about two months after transplant.

Unique molecular identifiers were used in preparing the TCRbeta library. TCRdb re-analysed the PCR reads in MiXCR, keeping a single row per CDR3 protein. The sample gives about 200,000 distinct CDR3 sequences, 5.5% to 7% of which show up once; 4.5% is in the top ten. Sample: PBMCs, taken before TCRalphabeta/CD19-depleted stem cell transplant. The clonotype comes from a girl under three years old with combined immunodeficiency, due to receive a stem cell transplant. The chain couples TRBV4-3 to TRBJ2-1, with D hard to call. CDR3 amino acids: CASSQRWAYNEQIF. CDR3 bases: TGCGCCAGCAGCCAACGTTGGGCTTACAATGAGCAGATCTTC.